The 3 T cell receptor beta chains given below trace back to one sample, sequenced in a study of cytomegalovirus exposure and HLA in healthy donors. Primers included in the PCR were 60 Vbeta and 13 Jbeta primers. The data were produced by immunoSEQ multiplex PCR, yet TCRdb's version contains in-frame clones alone and is incomplete. The table includes roughly 100,000 clones, roughly 79% detected once. The material sequenced was PBMCs. These receptors were taken from a middle-aged man in good health and CMV-seronegative.

The sample holds a few counts of this clone. This chain links TRBV4-3 with TRBJ1-6; no clear D gene. Germline-derived CDR1 and CDR2 are LGHNA and YSLEER. CDR3 length: 16 amino acids. Trimming removed 0 bases from V and 6 bases from J, with 12 bases in between. CDR3 sequence: CASSQDSLAVNSPLHF. CDR3 nucleotide sequence: TGCGCCAGCAGCCAAGATAGCCTGGCAGTTAATTCACCCCTCCACTTT.

The chain couples TRBV4-3 to TRBJ1-1, with 7 bases aligning to TRBD1. J was trimmed by 4 bases and V by 5 bases; bases with no gene match: 13. This CDR3 region has 16 residues. CDR1 is LGHNA and CDR2 is YSLEER in the germline V gene. Here the CDR3 reads CASSETGLEVGTEAFF. CDR3 DNA: TGCGCCAGCAGCGAGACAGGGTTGGAAGTTGGCACTGAAGCTTTCTTT.

This chain joins TRBV10-3 and TRBJ2-3, with 10 nucleotides matching TRBD2. The trim removed 6 bases at V and 1 base at J, leaving 4 bases unmatched. Germline V gene lookup returns CDR1 ENHRY and CDR2 SYGVKD. The CDR3 runs 15 residues. CDR3 sequence (DNA): TGTGCCATCAGCCTCGGGACTAGCGGCACAGATACGCAGTATTTT. Translating gives CAISLGTSGTDTQYF.